The 18 T cell receptor beta chains reported below all come from one sample, sequenced in a study of spatial heterogeneity in lung cancer. Study results and limitations: Intratumoral expanded alpha and beta TCR counts were found to track tumor mutation counts.

The time point denotes: sample taken at primary tumor resection. Which antigens these TCRs recognize remains unknown. TCRdb analysed the 5' RACE reads with MiXCR anew, one entry per CDR3 protein. Of some 2,100 distinct CDR3 sequences in the sample, more than 8.5% are singletons; the top ten hold about 10%. Sequences were derived from lung tumor tissue, sampled at surgery. These receptors were collected from a female donor with early-stage non-small cell lung cancer.

This clonotype is labeled medium-sized (0.01 to 0.1%). The chain carries TRBV5-1 and TRBJ2-6; D tentatively fits TRBD1 or TRBD2 (5 bases each). V lost 2 bases, J lost 2 bases, and 8 bases lay in between. CDR1 SGHRS and CDR2 YFSETQ come from the germline V gene. The CDR3 has 15 residues. The DNA of the CDR3 is TGCGCCAGCAGCTTCGTGGGGGCTGGGGCCAACGTCCTGACTTTC. Translation gives CASSFVGAGANVLTF.

Relative to its sample, this clonotype is medium-sized (0.01 to 0.1%). This rearrangement joins TRBV5-1 to TRBJ1-5, with D uncertain. This CDR3 contains 15 residues. V was trimmed by 2 bases and J by 1 base, leaving 10 bases between them. Germline V CDR1 and CDR2: SGHRS, YFSETQ. CDR3 in amino acids: CASSLTDSSNQPQHF. The CDR3 nucleotides are TGCGCCAGCAGCTTAACAGACTCAAGCAATCAGCCCCAGCATTTT.

Judged by abundance, this clonotype is medium-sized. The J gene is TRBJ2-7, the V gene TRBV7-9; 13 nucleotides line up with TRBD2. With V trimmed by 5 bases and J by 4 bases, 5 bases remained unmatched. The CDR3 covers 15 residues. Germline CDR1 SEHNR, CDR2 FQNEAQ (reference sequence). The CDR3 protein is CASSPWTSGGYEQYF. In DNA, the CDR3 is TGTGCCAGCAGCCCGTGGACTAGCGGGGGATACGAGCAGTACTTC.

This clonotype is medium-sized by share. The chain combines TRBV14 with TRBJ2-7; 7 bases line up with TRBD1. Germline CDR1 reads SGHDN; CDR2 reads FVKESK. The V gene end was trimmed by 1 base and the J gene end by 1 base; junction bases not matched to a gene: 7. This CDR3 has 16 residues. CDR3 region: CASSQGRGRRSYEQYF. CDR3 sequence (DNA): TGTGCCAGCAGCCAAGGAAGGGGGCGCAGGTCCTACGAGCAGTACTTC.

Remarks on this clonotype: A much more abundant neighbour one base away suggests this may be a read error. The rearrangement joins TRBV14 to TRBJ2-6; D remains unclear. Trimming pared 4 bases from V and 8 bases from J, leaving 27 bases between. The germline V gene has CDR1 SGHDN and CDR2 FVKESK. The CDR3 consists of 19 residues. The CDR3 loop reads CASSLSFRPSLKGTNVLTF. In DNA form, the CDR3 reads TGTGCCAGCAGCCTAAGCTTCCGTCCGAGTCTGAAAGGGACCAACGTCCTGACTTTC.

By frequency in the sample, this clonotype is medium-sized (0.01 to 0.1%). This sequence joins TRBV7-2 and TRBJ2-3, with no clear D. Germline V gene lookup returns CDR1 SGHTA and CDR2 FQGNSA. Trimming pared 1 base from V and 0 bases from J, leaving 8 bases between. The CDR3 spans 15 residues. CDR3 bases: TGTGCCAGCAGCTTAGACTACCTAAGCACAGATACGCAGTATTTT. Its translation is CASSLDYLSTDTQYF.

This clonotype ranks as medium-sized (0.01 to 0.1%). The J gene is TRBJ2-7, the V gene TRBV2; 10 bases match TRBD2. The CDR3 covers 18 residues. Losses at the gene ends were 3 bases for V and 5 bases for J; bases not matched to a gene: 16. Germline lookup yields CDR1 SNHLY and CDR2 FYNNEI. The CDR3 is CASSDPTRSGGAEDEQYF. CDR3 coding DNA: TGTGCCAGCAGTGACCCGACAAGGAGCGGGGGGGCCGAGGACGAGCAGTACTTC.

The chain joins TRBV14 to TRBJ2-3; D is possibly TRBD1 (6 bases). From germline, CDR1 is SGHDN and CDR2 FVKESK. The ends were cut back, 1 base at V and 4 bases at J, with 18 bases in the middle. The CDR3 extends over 17 amino acids. The CDR3 region has the DNA TGTGCCAGCAGCCAAGGTCTTGGCAGGGGATTCGCAGATACGCAGTATTTT. As protein: CASSQGLGRGFADTQYF.

This clonotype is judged medium-sized. The junction does not match germline at one end; this may be a read error. The chain is built from TRBV7-2 and TRBJ2-1; D is possibly TRBD1 (6 bases). Germline-derived CDR1 and CDR2 are SGHTA and FQGNSA. This CDR3 spans 12 amino acids. The CDR3 loop reads CASSLATGFVFF. CDR3 bases: TGTGCCAGCAGTTTAGCCACAGGGTTTGTTTTCTTC.

This clonotype has only a few counts. The V gene is TRBV11-2, the J gene TRBJ2-1; 7 bases map to TRBD1. Germline V gene lookup returns CDR1 SGHAT and CDR2 FQNNGV. The CDR3 has 18 amino acids. J lost 9 bases, V lost 0 bases, and 17 bases had no gene match. The DNA of the CDR3 is TGTGCCAGCAGCTTAGACGGCTCTCAAGCAGGGGGATATCGTGAGCAGTTCTTC. This gives the protein CASSLDGSQAGGYREQFF.

The rearrangement links TRBV24-1 to TRBJ2-3; D is undetermined. The ends were cut back, 5 bases at V and 0 bases at J, with 11 bases in the middle. CDR1 KGHDR and CDR2 SFDVKD come from the germline V gene. There are 15 residues in the CDR3. The CDR3 reads CATSAGDKSTDTQYF. The CDR3 DNA is TGTGCCACCAGTGCTGGGGATAAAAGCACAGATACGCAGTATTTT.

In this sample, this clonotype turned up a few times. The chain carries TRBV6-6 and TRBJ1-2; D might be TRBD1 (6 bases). The CDR3 is made up of 15 amino acids. Germline V gene data show CDR1 as MNHNY and CDR2 as SVGAGI (reference sequence). Between the trimmed V and J ends, which lost 6 bases and 0 bases, there was a span of 14 bases. The chain's CDR3 is CASRQGQAANYGYTF. CDR3 DNA sequence: TGTGCCAGCAGGCAGGGGCAGGCCGCTAACTATGGCTACACCTTC.

This clonotype was detected only a few times. This chain uses TRBV11-2 with TRBJ2-5; 11 bases align to TRBD2. The CDR3 sequence is 16 residues long. The junction had 6 bases not matched to a gene; V was cut back by 5 bases and J by 1 base. Germline V CDR1 and CDR2: SGHAT, FQNNGV. The CDR3 bases are TGTGCCAGCAGCGTGGGACTAGCGGCCCCCCAAGAGACCCAGTACTTC. This sequence encodes CASSVGLAAPQETQYF.

This clonotype showed up just once. One end of the junction varies from germline; a read error may be responsible. The chain is built from TRBV7-8 and TRBJ2-3; D possibly corresponds to TRBD2 (7 bases). CDR3 length equals 18 residues. Germline CDR1 reads SGHVS; CDR2 reads FQNEAQ. The CDR3 loop reads CVSSARGPGATSTDTQYF. The CDR3 DNA sequence: TGTGTCAGCAGCGCGAGAGGGCCAGGGGCGACTAGCACTGATACGCAGTATTTT.

V is TRBV27 and J is TRBJ1-1; no clear D. The CDR3 sequence is 15 residues long. CDR1 MNHEY and CDR2 SMNVEV come from the germline V gene (reference sequence). Between the trimmed V and J ends, which lost 5 bases and 0 bases, there was a span of 13 bases. Written as DNA, the CDR3 is TGTGCCAGCAGTCATCTGGGAAGCCTGAACACTGAAGCTTTCTTT. Amino acid sequence: CASSHLGSLNTEAFF.

By share of the sample, this clonotype is medium-sized. This chain links TRBV6-1 with TRBJ1-5; the match to TRBD1 covers 8 bases. The germline V gene has CDR1 MNHNS and CDR2 SASEGT. The CDR3 spans 15 residues. Losses at the gene ends were 4 bases for V and 5 bases for J; bases not matched to a gene: 7. The CDR3 DNA sequence: TGTGCCAGCAGTGGGGTGGACAGGGTCGATCAGCCCCAGCATTTT. Translation: CASSGVDRVDQPQHF.

This clonotype is labeled as medium-sized. V gene TRBV9 combines with J gene TRBJ2-5; TRBD2 matches 10 bases. This CDR3 comprises 13 residues. V trimming: 10 bases; J trimming: 2 bases; junction bases outside the gene matches: 5. The germline gives CDR1 SGDLS, CDR2 YYNGEE. The CDR3 sequence: CAPLSGGQETQYF. The CDR3, as DNA: TGTGCCCCCCTTAGCGGGGGGCAAGAGACCCAGTACTTC.

In this sample, this clonotype is medium-sized. This chain's CDR3 is CSVRTSGQETQYF. The CDR3 nucleotides are TGCAGCGTCCGGACTAGCGGGCAAGAGACCCAGTACTTC. V gene TRBV29-1 combines with J gene TRBJ2-5, with 11 nucleotides matching TRBD2. Per germline, CDR1 SQVTM and CDR2 ANQGSEA. CDR3 length: 13 amino acids. The J segment lost 2 bases and the V segment lost 6 bases, leaving 2 bases of the junction unmatched.